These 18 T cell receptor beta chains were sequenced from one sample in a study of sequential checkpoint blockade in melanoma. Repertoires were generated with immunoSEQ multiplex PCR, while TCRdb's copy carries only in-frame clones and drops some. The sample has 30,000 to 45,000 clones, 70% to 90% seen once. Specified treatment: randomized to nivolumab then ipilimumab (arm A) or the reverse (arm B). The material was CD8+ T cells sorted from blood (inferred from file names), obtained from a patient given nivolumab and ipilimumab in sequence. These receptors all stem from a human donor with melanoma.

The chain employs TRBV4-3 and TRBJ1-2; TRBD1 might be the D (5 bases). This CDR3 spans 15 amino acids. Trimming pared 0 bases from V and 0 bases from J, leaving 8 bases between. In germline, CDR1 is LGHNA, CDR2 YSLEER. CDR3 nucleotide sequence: TGCGCCAGCAGCCAAGATACAGGAACTAACTATGGCTACACCTTC. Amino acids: CASSQDTGTNYGYTF.

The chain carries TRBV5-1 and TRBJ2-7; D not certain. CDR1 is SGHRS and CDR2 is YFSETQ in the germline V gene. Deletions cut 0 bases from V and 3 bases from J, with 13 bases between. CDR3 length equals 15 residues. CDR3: CASSLARGSFYEQYF. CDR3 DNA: TGCGCCAGCAGCTTGGCAAGAGGATCTTTCTACGAGCAGTACTTC.

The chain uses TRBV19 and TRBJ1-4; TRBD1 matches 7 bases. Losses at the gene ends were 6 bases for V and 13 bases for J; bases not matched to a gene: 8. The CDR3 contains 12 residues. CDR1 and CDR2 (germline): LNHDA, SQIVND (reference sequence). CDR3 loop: CASSGAAGGLFF. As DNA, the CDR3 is TGTGCCAGTAGCGGAGCCGCAGGGGGACTGTTTTTT.

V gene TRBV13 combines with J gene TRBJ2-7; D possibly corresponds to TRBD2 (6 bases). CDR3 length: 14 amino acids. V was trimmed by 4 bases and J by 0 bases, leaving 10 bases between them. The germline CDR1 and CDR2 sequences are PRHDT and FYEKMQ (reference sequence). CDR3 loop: CASSSGLSSYEQYV. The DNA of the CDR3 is TGTGCCAGCAGCTCGGGACTGAGCTCCTACGAGCAGTACGTC.

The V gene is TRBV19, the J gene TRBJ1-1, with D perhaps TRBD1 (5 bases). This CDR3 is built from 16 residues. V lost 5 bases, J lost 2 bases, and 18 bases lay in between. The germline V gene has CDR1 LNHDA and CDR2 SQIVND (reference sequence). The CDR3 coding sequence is TGTGCCAGTAGTCCAGAAGGCAGACAGATCAACACTGAAGCTTTCTTT. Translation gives CASSPEGRQINTEAFF.

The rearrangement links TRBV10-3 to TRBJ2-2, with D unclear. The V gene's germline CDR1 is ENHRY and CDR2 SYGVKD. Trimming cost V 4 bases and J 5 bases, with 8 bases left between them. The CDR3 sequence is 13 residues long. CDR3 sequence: CAISVVSTGELFF. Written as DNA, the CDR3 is TGTGCCATCAGTGTTGTTAGTACCGGGGAGCTGTTTTTT.

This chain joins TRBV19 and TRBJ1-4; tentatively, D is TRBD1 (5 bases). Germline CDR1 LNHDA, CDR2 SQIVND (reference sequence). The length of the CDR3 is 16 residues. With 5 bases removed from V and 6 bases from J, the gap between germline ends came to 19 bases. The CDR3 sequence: CASSFIPGTRDEKLFF. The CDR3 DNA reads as TGTGCCAGTAGTTTTATACCCGGGACTAGGGATGAAAAACTGTTTTTT.

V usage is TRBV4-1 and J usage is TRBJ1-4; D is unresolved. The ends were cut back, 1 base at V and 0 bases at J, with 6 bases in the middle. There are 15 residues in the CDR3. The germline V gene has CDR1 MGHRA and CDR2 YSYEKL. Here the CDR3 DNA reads TGCGCCAGCAGCCAAGGAACAGCAACTAATGAAAAACTGTTTTTT. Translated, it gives CASSQGTATNEKLFF.

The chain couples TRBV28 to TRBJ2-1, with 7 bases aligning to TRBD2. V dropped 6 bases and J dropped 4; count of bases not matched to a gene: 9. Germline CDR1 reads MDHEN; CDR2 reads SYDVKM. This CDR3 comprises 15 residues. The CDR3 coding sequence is TGTGCCAGCAGGAGGGGCGGGAGTCGGTACAATGAGCAGTTCTTC. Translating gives CASRRGGSRYNEQFF.

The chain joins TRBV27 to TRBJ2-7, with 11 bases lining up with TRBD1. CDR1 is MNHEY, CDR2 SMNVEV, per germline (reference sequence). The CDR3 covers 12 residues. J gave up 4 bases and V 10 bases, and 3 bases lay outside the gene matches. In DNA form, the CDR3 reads TGTGCCAAAGGACAGGGGGCGTACGAGCAGTACGTC. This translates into CAKGQGAYEQYV.

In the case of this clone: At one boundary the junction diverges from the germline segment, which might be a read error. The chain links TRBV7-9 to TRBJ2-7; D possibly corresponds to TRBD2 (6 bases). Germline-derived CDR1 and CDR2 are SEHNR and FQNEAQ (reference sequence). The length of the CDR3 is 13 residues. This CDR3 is CAGSPGGSYEQYF. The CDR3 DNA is TGTGCCGGCAGCCCCGGGGGCTCCTACGAGCAGTACTTC.

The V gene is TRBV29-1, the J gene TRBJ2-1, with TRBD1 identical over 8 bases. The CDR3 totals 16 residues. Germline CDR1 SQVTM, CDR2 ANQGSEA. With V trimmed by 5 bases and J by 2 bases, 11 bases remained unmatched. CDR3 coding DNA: TGCAGCGTTCATCCCTTTGACAGGGGCACCTACAATGAGCAGTTCTTC. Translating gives CSVHPFDRGTYNEQFF.

The CDR3 DNA reads TGTGCCAGCAGAATGATAACCAGGGGGCTTAATTCACCCCTCCACTTT. Protein sequence: CASRMITRGLNSPLHF. The rearrangement links TRBV27 to TRBJ1-6; 8 bases map to TRBD1. Germline V gives CDR1 MNHEY, CDR2 SMNVEV (reference sequence). The V segment lost 6 bases and the J segment 6 bases; nucleotides outside the gene matches: 10. This CDR3 spans 16 amino acids.

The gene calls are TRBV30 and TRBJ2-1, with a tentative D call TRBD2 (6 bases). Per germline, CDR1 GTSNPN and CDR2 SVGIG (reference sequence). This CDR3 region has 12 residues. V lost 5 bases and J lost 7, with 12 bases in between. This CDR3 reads CAWGKGRNEQFF. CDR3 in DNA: TGTGCCTGGGGAAAGGGGAGGAATGAGCAGTTCTTC.

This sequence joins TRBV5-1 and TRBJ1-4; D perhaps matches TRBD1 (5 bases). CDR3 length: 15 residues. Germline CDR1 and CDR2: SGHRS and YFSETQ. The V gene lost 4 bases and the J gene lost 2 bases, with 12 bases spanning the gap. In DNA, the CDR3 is TGCGCCAGCAGCGGGGTTGGGGGGACTAATGAAAAACTGTTTTTT. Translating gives CASSGVGGTNEKLFF. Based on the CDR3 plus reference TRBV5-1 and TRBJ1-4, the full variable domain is KAGVTQTPRYLIKTRGQQVTLSCSPISGHRSVSWYQQTPGQGLQFLFEYFSETQRNKGNFPGRFSGRQFSNSRSEMNVSTLELGDSALYLCASSGVGGTNEKLFFGSGTQLSVL.

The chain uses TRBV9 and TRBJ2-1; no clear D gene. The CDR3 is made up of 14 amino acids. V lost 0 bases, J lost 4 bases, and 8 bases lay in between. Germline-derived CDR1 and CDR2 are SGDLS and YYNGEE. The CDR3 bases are TGTGCCAGCAGCGTAGCGGTCGCATACAATGAGCAGTTCTTC. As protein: CASSVAVAYNEQFF.

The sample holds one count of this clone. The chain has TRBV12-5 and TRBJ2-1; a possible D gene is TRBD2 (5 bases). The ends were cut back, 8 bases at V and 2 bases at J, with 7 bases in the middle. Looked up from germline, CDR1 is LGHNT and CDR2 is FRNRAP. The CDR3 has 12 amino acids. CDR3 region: CASSSPYNEQFF. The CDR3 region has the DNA TGTGCTAGTTCTAGCCCCTACAATGAGCAGTTCTTC.

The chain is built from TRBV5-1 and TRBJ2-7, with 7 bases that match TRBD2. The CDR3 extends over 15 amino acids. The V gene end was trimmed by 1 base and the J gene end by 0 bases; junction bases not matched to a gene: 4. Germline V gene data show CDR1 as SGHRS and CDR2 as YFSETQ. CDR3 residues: CASSLSSSGSYEQYF. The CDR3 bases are TGCGCCAGCAGCTTGTCCTCTAGCGGCTCCTACGAGCAGTACTTC.